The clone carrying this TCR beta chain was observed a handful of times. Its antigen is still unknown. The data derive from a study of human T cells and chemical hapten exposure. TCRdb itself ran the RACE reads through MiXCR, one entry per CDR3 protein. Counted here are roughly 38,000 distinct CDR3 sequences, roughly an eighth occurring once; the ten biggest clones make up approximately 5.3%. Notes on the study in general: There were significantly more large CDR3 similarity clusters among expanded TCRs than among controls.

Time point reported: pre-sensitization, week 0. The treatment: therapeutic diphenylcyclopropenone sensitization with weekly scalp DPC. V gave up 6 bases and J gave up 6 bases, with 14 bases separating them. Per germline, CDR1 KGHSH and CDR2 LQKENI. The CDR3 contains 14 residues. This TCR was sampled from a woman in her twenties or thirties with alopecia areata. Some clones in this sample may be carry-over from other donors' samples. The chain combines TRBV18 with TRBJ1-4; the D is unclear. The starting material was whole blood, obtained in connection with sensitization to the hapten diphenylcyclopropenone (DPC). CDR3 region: CASSPLAGYEKLFF. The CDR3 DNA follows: TGTGCCAGCTCCCCCCTAGCAGGATATGAAAAACTGTTTTTT. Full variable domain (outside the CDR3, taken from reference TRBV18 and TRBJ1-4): NAGVMQNPRHLVRRRGQEARLRCSPMKGHSHVYWYRQLPEEGLKFMVYLQKENIIDESGMPKERFSAEFPKEGPSILRIQQVVRGDSAAYFCASSPLAGYEKLFFGSGTQLSVL.